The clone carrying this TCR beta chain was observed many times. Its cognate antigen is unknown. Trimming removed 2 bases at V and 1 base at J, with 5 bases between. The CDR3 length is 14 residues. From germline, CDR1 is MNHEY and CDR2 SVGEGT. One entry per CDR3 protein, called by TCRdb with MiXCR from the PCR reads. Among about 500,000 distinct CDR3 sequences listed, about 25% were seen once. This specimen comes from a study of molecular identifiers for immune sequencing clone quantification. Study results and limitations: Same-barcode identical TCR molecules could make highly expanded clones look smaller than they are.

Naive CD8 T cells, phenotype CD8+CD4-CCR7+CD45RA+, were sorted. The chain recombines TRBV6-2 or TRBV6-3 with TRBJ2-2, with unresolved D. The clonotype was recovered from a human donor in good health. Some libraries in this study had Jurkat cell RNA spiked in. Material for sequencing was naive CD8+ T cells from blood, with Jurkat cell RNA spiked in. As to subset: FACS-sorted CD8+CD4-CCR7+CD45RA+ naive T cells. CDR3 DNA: TGTGCCAGCAGTTACGTCCAGAACACCGGGGAGCTGTTTTTT. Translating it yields CASSYVQNTGELFF.